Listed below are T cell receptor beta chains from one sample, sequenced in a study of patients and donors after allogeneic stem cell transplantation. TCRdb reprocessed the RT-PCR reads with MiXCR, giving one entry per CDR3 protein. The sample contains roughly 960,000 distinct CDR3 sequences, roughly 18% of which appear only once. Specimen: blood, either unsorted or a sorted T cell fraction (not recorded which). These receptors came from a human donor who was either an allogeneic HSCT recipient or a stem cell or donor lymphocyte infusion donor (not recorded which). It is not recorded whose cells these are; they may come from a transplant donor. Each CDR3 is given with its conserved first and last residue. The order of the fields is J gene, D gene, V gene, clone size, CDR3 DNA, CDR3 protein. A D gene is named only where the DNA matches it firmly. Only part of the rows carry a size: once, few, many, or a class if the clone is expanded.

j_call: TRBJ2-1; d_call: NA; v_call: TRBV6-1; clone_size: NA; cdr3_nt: TGTGCCAGCAGGACTCGTCCGAGCTCCTACAATGAGCAGTTCTTC; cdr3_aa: CASRTRPSSYNEQFF
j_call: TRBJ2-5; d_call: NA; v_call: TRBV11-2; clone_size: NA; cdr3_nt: TGTGCCAGCAGCTTATTGAGGGGGGGCAAAGAGACCCAGTACTTC; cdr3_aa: CASSLLRGGKETQYF
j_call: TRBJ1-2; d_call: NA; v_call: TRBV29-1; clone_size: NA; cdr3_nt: TGCAGCGTTGAAGAATCCGGGTCCTATGGCTACACCTTC; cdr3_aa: CSVEESGSYGYTF
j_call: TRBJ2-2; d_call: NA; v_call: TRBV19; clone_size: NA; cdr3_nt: TGTGCCAGTACGTATGATCATCAAAGTCTGGACACCGGGGAGCTGTTTTTT; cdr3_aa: CASTYDHQSLDTGELFF
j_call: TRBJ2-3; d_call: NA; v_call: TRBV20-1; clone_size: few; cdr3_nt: TGCAGTGCCCCTAGGTCCGGGAGTAAGACAGATACGCAGTATTTT; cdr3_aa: CSAPRSGSKTDTQYF
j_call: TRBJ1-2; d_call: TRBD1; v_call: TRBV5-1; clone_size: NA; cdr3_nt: TGCGCCAGCAGGACCGGCAGGGGGAACTATGGCTACACCTTC; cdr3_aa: CASRTGRGNYGYTF
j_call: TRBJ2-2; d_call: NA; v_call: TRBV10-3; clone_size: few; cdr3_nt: TGTGCCATCAATCCGGGACTTAACACCGGGGAGCTGTTTTTT; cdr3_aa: CAINPGLNTGELFF
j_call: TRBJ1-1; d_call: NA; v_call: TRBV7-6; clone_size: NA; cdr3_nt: TGTGCCAGCAGCTCCGACAGCACGGTAGCTTTCTTT; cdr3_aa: CASSSDSTVAFF
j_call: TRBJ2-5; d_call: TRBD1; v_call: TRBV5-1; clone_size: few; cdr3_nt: TGCGCCAGCATGGACAGGGTGGAAGAGACCCAGTACTTC; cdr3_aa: CASMDRVEETQYF
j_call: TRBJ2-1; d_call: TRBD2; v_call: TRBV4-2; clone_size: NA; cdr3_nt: TGTGCCAGCAGCCTTCAGACTAGCGAGTCCTACAATGAGCAGTTCTTC; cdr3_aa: CASSLQTSESYNEQFF
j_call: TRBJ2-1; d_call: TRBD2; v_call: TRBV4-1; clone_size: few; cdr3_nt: TGCGCCAGCAGCCACCAGTGGTACGGGCTAGCGGGAGACAATGAGCAGTTCTTC; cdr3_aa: CASSHQWYGLAGDNEQFF
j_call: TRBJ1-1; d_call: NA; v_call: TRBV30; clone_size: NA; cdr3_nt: TGTGCCTGGAGTGTAGGGGTAACTGAAGCTTTCTTT; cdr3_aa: CAWSVGVTEAFF
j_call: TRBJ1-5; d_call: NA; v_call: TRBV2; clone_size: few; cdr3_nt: TGTGCCAGCAGTGAAGACGGGCGGCCCCAGCATTTT; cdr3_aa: CASSEDGRPQHF
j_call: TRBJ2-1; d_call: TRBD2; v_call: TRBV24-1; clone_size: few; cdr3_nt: TGTGCCACCAGTGATTCGCTCGGACTAGCGGCCTACAATGAGCAGTTCTTC; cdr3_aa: CATSDSLGLAAYNEQFF
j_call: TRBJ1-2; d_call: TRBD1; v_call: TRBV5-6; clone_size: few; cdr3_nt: TGTGCCAGCAGCTTGCAAGGGACAGGGGGCCCGCGCACCTTC; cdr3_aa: CASSLQGTGGPRTF
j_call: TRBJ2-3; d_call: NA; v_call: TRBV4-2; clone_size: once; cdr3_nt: TGTGCCAGCAGCCCCCAAGCCTCCCTAGCAGGATGGTGGACGCAGTATTTT; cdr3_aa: CASSPQASLAGWWTQYF
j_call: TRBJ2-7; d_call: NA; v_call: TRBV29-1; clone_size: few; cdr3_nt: TGCAGCGTTGTAGGCGAGGGAGTGGCGAGCTACGAGCAGTACTTC; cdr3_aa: CSVVGEGVASYEQYF
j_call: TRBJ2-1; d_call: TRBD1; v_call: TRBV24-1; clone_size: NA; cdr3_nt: TGTGCCACATCGATTAGGGGGCAAAAGCAGTTCTTC; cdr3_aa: CATSIRGQKQFF
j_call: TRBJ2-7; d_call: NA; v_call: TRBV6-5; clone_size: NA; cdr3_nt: TGTGCCAGCAGTTACGCGGAGGCCGGCGAGCAGTACTTC; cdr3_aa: CASSYAEAGEQYF
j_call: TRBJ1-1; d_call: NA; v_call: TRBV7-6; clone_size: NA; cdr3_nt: TGTGCCAGCAGCTTATTCAAGGCCGGGGGGCGCACTGAAGCTTTCTTT; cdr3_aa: CASSLFKAGGRTEAFF
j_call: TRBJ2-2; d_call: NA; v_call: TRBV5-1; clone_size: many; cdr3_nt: TGCGCCAGCAGCCCCAGGCCGAACACCGGGGAGCTGTTTTTT; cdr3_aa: CASSPRPNTGELFF
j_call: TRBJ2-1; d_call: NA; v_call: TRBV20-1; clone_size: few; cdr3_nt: TGCAGTGCTAGGTTAAGTGAGGCCTACAATGAGCAGTTCTTC; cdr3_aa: CSARLSEAYNEQFF
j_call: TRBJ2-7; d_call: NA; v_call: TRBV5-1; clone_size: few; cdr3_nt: TGCGCCAGCAGCTTAGGCGGGGTGACAGGGGAGCAGTACTTC; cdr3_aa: CASSLGGVTGEQYF
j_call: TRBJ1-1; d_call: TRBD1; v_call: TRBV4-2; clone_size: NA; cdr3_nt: TGTGCCAGCAGCCACCTACAGGGGCAGGGGAACACTGAAGCTTTCTTT; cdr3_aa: CASSHLQGQGNTEAFF
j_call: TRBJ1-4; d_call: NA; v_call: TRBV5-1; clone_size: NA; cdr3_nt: TGCGCCAGCAGCCTAACAAGGGAAAAACTGTTTTTT; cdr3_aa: CASSLTREKLFF
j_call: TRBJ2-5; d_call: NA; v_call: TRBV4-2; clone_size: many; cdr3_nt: TGTGCCAGCAGCCAAGTAGGGAGGACAGCTCAAGAGACCCAGTACTTC; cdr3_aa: CASSQVGRTAQETQYF
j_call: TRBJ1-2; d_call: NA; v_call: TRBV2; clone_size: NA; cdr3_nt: TGTGCCACCCATTGGCGGGGCGCTGGAGGCTACACCTTC; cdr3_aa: CATHWRGAGGYTF
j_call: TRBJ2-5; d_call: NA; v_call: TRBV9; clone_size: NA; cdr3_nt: TGTGCCAGCAGCGTATTCGGTGCTCGGGAGACCCAGTACTTC; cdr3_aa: CASSVFGARETQYF
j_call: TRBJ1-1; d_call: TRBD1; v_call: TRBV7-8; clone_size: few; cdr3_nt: TGTGCCTCAGGGGGGCGATTTGAAGCTTTCTTT; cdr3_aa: CASGGRFEAFF
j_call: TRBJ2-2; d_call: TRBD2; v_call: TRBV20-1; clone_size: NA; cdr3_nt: TGCAGTGCTAGAGTTGCTAGCGGGAACACCGGGGAGCTGTTTTTT; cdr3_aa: CSARVASGNTGELFF
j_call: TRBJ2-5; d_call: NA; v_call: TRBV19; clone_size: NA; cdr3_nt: TGTGCCAGTAGCACGAGGACAGCTCAGGAGACCCAGTACTTC; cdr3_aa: CASSTRTAQETQYF
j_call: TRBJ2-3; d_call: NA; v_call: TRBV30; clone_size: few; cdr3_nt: TGTGCCTGGAGTGTACGGGGGACTACAGATACGCAGTATTTT; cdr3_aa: CAWSVRGTTDTQYF
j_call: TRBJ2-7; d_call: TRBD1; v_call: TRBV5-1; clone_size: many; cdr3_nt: TGTGCCAGCAGCTGGGACAGCTCCTACGAGCAGTACTTC; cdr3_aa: CASSWDSSYEQYF
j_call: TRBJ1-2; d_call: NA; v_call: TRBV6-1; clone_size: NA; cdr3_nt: TGTGCCAGCAGTGAAGCGGCGGCAGCTAACTATGGCTACACCTTC; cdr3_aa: CASSEAAAANYGYTF
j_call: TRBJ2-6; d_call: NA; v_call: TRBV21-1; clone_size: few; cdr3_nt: TGTGCCAGCAGCCACAGAAAAGTCTACAGCACCTGCTCTGGGGCCAACGTCCTGACTTTC; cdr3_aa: CASSHRKVYSTCSGANVLTF
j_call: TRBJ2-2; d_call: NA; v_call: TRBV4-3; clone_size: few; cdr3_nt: TGCGCCAGCAGCCAAGATGAAGGGGTTACCGGGGAGCTGTTTTTT; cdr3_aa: CASSQDEGVTGELFF
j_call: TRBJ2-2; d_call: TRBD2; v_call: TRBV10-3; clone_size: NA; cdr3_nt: TGTGCCATCAGGACTAGCGGGGACTCCACCGGGGAGCTGTTTTTT; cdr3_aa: CAIRTSGDSTGELFF
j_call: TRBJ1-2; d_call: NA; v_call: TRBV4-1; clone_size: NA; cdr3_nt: TGCGCCAGCAGTCAACCCGTTAACAGGCTTGTCGATGGCTACACCTTC; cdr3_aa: CASSQPVNRLVDGYTF
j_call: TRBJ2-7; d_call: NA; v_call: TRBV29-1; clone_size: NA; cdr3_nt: TGCAGCGTTGAACTCGTCGGCTACGAGCAGTACTTC; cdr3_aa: CSVELVGYEQYF
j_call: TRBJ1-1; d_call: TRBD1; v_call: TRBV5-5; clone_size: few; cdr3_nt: TGTGCCAGCAGCTTGGGACACCGGGACAGGGTTTTCACTGAAGCTTTCTTT; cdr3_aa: CASSLGHRDRVFTEAFF
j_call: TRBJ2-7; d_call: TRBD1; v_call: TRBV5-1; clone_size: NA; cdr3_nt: TGCGCCAGCAGCTCCACAGGGGACCCTAGCTCCTACGAGCAGTACTTC; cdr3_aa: CASSSTGDPSSYEQYF
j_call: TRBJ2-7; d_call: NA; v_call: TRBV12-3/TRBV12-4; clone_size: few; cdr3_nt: TGTGCCAGCACCTCTATGGAGAGACCTTACGAGCAGTACTTC; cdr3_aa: CASTSMERPYEQYF
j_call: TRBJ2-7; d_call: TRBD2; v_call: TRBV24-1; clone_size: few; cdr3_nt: TGTGCCACCAGTGCGGTAGCGGGGGACGACGAGCAGTACTTC; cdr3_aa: CATSAVAGDDEQYF
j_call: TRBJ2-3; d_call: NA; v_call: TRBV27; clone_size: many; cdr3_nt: TGTGCCAGCAGTTTCGGCCGCACAGATACGCAGTATTTT; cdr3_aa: CASSFGRTDTQYF
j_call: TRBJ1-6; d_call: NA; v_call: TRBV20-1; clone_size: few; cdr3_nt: TGCAGTGCTGATTCCGGCGGGGCCGGCGCCCTCCACTTT; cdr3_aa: CSADSGGAGALHF
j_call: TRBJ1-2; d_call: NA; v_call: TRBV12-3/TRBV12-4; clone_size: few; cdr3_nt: TGTGCCAGCAGCGAAGCAGGCAGGGTCTACTATGGCTACACCTTC; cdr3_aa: CASSEAGRVYYGYTF
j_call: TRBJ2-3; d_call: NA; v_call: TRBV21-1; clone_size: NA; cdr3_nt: TGTGCCAGCAGCAAAGGGGGAGGGTGTCGGGGCGCAGATACGCAGTATTTT; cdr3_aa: CASSKGGGCRGADTQYF
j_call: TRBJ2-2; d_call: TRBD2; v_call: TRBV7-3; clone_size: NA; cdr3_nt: TGTGCCAGCAGAAAGCGGGGGGGTACCGGGGAGCTGTTTTTT; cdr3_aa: CASRKRGGTGELFF